The 11 T cell receptor beta chains below all came from one sample that was sequenced in a study of technical replicates of blood from a handful of donors (dated by TCRdb to the late 2010s). The library was built by means of the immunoSEQ multiplex PCR assay. This immuneACCESS table, as held by TCRdb, lists in-frame sequences with V and J called but not all clones. Of the missing ones, under half trace to an unresolved V gene in checked studies; the others have no known cause. This sample gives 79,000 or so clones in total; 90% to 95% of them show up just once. The ten top clones hold around 0.24% of the sample. The sequencing sample was made of T cells isolated from PBMCs. The receptors come from a human donor in good health.

The chain is built from TRBV5-1 and TRBJ2-1; TRBD1 aligns across 8 bases. This CDR3 comprises 15 residues. Germline lookup yields CDR1 SGHRS and CDR2 YFSETQ. V gave up 4 bases and J gave up 7 bases; unmatched junction bases: 10. DNA of the CDR3: TGCGCCAGCAGCAGGGGACAGGATGGTGTAAATGAGCAGTTCTTC. Its protein is CASSRGQDGVNEQFF.

The chain couples TRBV28 to TRBJ2-7; 7 bases fit TRBD2. V lost 7 bases, J lost 1 base, and 10 bases stayed unmatched. Germline V CDR1 and CDR2: MDHEN, SYDVKM. The CDR3 length is 15 residues. In nucleotides, the CDR3 is TGTGCCAGCATTGTCGTTGGCGGGAGTTCCTACGAGCAGTACTTC. Protein product: CASIVVGGSSYEQYF.

This chain links TRBV15 with TRBJ1-2; TRBD1 agrees at 11 bases. The V segment lost 2 bases and the J segment 7 bases; nucleotides outside the gene matches: 3. In germline, CDR1 is LNHNV, CDR2 YYDKDF (reference sequence). CDR3 size: 14 residues. The CDR3 region is CATSRRGTGGGYTF. The CDR3 nucleotides are TGTGCCACCAGCAGACGCGGGACAGGGGGTGGCTACACCTTC.

The chain employs TRBV18 and TRBJ2-1; the D is unclear. Germline CDR1 KGHSH, CDR2 LQKENI. This CDR3 comprises 13 residues. V was pared by 6 bases and J by 9 bases, with 15 bases between. The CDR3 spells CASSPSSGPEQFF. The CDR3 DNA follows: TGTGCCAGCTCCCCTTCCTCGGGTCCTGAGCAGTTCTTC.

The chain combines TRBV5-1 with TRBJ2-1; 14 bases are a match to TRBD2. Germline V gives CDR1 SGHRS, CDR2 YFSETQ. The CDR3 covers 19 residues. V lost 3 bases and J lost 1; bases outside the gene matches: 9. The CDR3 coding sequence is TGCGCCAGCAGCTCGACTAGCGGGAGGGCGGGTAGGTCCTACAATGAGCAGTTCTTC. It codes for CASSSTSGRAGRSYNEQFF.

The CDR3 DNA sequence: TGTGCCAGCAGTTACTCATCCCGGGGGGAAGGCTACACCTTC. The encoded protein is CASSYSSRGEGYTF. This chain joins TRBV6-6 and TRBJ1-2, with D possibly matching TRBD1 (5 bases). Germline V lookup: CDR1 MNHNY, CDR2 SVGAGI (reference sequence). Trimming pared 0 bases from V and 8 bases from J, leaving 13 bases between. CDR3 length equals 14 residues.

A single count supports this clone. The rearrangement uses TRBV6-5 and TRBJ1-5; maybe TRBD1 (6 bases). CDR1 and CDR2 from the germline V gene are MNHEY and SVGAGI. Trimming removed 6 bases from V and 7 bases from J, with 13 bases in between. The CDR3 loop spans 13 amino acids. CDR3 region: CASRAGVGQPQHF. CDR3 sequence (DNA): TGTGCCAGCAGGGCAGGGGTAGGCCAGCCCCAGCATTTT.

This chain joins TRBV30 and TRBJ2-1; 12 nucleotides line up with TRBD1. This CDR3 spans 18 amino acids. V dropped 3 bases and J dropped 7; count of bases not matched to a gene: 16. Germline loops: CDR1 GTSNPN, CDR2 SVGIG (reference sequence). The CDR3 reads CAWSRAEFGTGGRNEQFF. The CDR3 DNA follows: TGTGCCTGGAGCCGAGCTGAATTCGGGACAGGGGGCAGGAATGAGCAGTTCTTC.

The chain is built from TRBV11-2 and TRBJ1-2; D might be TRBD1 (6 bases). The length of the CDR3 is 15 residues. CDR1 is SGHAT and CDR2 is FQNNGV in the germline V gene. V was shortened by 6 bases and J by 7 bases, with 21 bases between the two germline ends. CDR3 amino acids: CASREIQGSVGGYTF. Here the CDR3 DNA reads TGTGCCAGCAGAGAGATACAGGGTTCGGTGGGTGGCTACACCTTC.

This CDR3 reads CASSSTGTLYGYTF. The CDR3 nucleotides read TGTGCCAGCAGCTCCACGGGGACTCTCTATGGCTACACCTTC. The chain is built from TRBV11-3 and TRBJ1-2; perhaps TRBD1 as D (5 bases). Germline CDR1 and CDR2: SGHNT and YENEEA. This CDR3 is built from 14 residues. V was clipped by 4 bases and J by 4 bases, with 13 bases between them.

The J gene is TRBJ1-1, the V gene TRBV10-2, with D unclear. V dropped 1 base and J dropped 6 bases, with 3 bases sitting between them. The CDR3 has 11 residues. Germline V gene sequence: CDR1 WSHSY, CDR2 SAAADI. The CDR3 DNA follows: TGCGCCAGCAGTGAGTACTCTGAAGCTTTCTTT. Translation gives CASSEYSEAFF.